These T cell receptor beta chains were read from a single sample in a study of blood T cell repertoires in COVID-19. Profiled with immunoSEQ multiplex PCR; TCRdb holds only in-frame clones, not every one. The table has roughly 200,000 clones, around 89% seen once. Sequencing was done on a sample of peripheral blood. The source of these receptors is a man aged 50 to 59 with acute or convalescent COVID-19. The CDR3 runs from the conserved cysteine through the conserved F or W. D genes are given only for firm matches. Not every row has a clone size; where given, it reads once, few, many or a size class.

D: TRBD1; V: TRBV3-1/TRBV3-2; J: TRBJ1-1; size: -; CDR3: CASSGDRGWWESEAFF; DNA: TGTGCCAGCAGCGGCGACAGGGGTTGGTGGGAGTCTGAAGCTTTCTTT
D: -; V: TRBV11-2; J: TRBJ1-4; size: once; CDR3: CASSLDRFRETNEKLFF; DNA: TGTGCCAGCAGCTTAGATCGGTTCAGGGAAACTAATGAAAAACTGTTTTTT
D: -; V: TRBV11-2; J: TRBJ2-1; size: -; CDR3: CASSLAPSEYNEQFF; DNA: TGTGCCAGCAGCTTAGCCCCTAGCGAGTACAATGAGCAGTTCTTC
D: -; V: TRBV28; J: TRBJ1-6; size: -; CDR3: CASSLYRAPDNSPLHF; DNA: TGTGCCAGCAGTTTATACAGGGCTCCCGATAATTCACCCCTCCACTTT
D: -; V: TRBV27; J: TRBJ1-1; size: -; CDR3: CASSLYAGVNTEAFF; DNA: TGTGCCAGCAGTTTATATGCAGGGGTGAACACTGAAGCTTTCTTT
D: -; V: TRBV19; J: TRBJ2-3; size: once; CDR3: CASRMDSSDTQYF; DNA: TGTGCCAGTAGAATGGACAGTTCAGATACGCAGTATTTT
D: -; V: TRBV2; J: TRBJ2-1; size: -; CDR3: CASSIKGGRVNEQFF; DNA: TGTGCCAGCAGCATTAAAGGGGGGAGGGTCAATGAGCAGTTCTTC
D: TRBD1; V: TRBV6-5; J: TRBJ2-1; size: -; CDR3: CASSPIGTGGGEQFF; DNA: TGTGCCAGCAGTCCCATCGGGACAGGGGGCGGTGAGCAGTTCTTC
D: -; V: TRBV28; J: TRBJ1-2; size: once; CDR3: CASSLGTLGGYTF; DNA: TGTGCCAGCAGTTTAGGCACCCTAGGTGGCTACACCTTC
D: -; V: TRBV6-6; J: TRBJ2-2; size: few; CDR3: CASDDRRQGSTGELFF; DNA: TGTGCCAGCGACGATCGCCGTCAGGGATCCACCGGGGAGCTGTTTTTT
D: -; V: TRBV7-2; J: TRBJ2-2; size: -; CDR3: CASSFRTVFTGELFF; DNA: TGTGCCAGCAGCTTTAGGACAGTTTTCACCGGGGAGCTGTTTTTT
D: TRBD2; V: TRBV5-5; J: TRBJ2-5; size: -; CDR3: CASSPGTRVSETQYF; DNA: TGTGCCAGCAGCCCGGGGACTAGGGTCTCCGAGACCCAGTACTTC
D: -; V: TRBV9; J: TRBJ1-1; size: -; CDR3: CASSVGWQRNTEAFF; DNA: TGTGCCAGCAGCGTAGGTTGGCAACGGAACACTGAAGCTTTCTTT
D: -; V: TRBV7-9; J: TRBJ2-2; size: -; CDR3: CASSRRDFPNPTGELFF; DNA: TGTGCCAGCAGCCGGCGGGACTTCCCGAACCCCACCGGGGAGCTGTTTTTT
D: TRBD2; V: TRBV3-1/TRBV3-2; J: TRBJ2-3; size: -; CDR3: CASSQGGRWTSGGDTQYF; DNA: TGTGCCAGCAGCCAAGGAGGCAGATGGACCAGCGGGGGGGATACGCAGTATTTT
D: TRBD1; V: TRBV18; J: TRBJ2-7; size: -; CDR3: CASSQGQGLSYEQYF; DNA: TGTGCCAGCTCACAGGGACAGGGGTTATCCTACGAGCAGTACTTC
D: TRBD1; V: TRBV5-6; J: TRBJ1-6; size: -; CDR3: CASSSDRTQGSPLHF; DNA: TGTGCCAGCAGCTCGGACAGGACACAAGGCTCACCCCTCCACTTT
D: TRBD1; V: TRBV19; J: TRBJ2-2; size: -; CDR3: CASSASRQGPGELFF; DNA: TGTGCCAGTAGCGCCTCAAGACAGGGGCCCGGGGAGCTGTTTTTT
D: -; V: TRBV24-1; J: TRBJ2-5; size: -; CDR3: CATAQAGETQYF; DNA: TGTGCCACGGCGCAGGCGGGAGAGACCCAGTACTTC
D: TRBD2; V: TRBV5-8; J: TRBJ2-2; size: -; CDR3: CASSLGLAANTGELFF; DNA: TGTGCCAGCAGCTTGGGACTAGCGGCGAACACCGGGGAGCTGTTTTTT
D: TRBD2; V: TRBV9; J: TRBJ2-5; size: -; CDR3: CASSPGGLAGGKETQYF; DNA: TGTGCCAGCAGCCCCGGTGGGTTAGCGGGAGGAAAAGAGACCCAGTACTTC
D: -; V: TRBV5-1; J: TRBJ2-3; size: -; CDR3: CASSLAISGDTDTQYF; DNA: TGCGCCAGCAGCTTGGCGATTAGCGGAGACACAGATACGCAGTATTTT
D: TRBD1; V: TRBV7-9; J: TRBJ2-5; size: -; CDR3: CASSPDRVGIETQYF; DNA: TGTGCCAGCAGCCCCGACAGGGTCGGTATAGAGACCCAGTACTTC
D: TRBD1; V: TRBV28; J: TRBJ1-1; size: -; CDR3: CASRLGQMATEAFF; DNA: TGTGCCAGCAGACTGGGACAGATGGCCACTGAAGCTTTCTTT
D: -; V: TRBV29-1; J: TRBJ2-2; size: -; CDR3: CSVIAANTGELFF; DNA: TGCAGCGTAATAGCGGCGAACACCGGGGAGCTGTTTTTT
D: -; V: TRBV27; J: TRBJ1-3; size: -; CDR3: CASSESFRSGNTIYF; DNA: TGTGCCAGCAGTGAGTCCTTTCGCTCTGGAAACACCATATATTTT
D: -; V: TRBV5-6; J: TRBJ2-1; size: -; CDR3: CASHETSTYNEQFF; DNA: TGTGCCAGCCACGAAACTAGCACCTACAATGAGCAGTTCTTC
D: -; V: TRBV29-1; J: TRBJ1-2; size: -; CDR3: CSVEAHREGNGYTF; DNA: TGCAGCGTTGAGGCTCACAGGGAGGGAAATGGCTACACCTTC
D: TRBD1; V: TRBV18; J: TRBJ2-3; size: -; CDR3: CASSRDRVTDTQYF; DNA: TGTGCCAGCTCACGGGACAGGGTAACAGATACGCAGTATTTT
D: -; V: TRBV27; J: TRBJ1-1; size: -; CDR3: CASSLVYMNTEAFF; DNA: TGTGCCAGCAGTTTGGTTTACATGAACACTGAAGCTTTCTTT
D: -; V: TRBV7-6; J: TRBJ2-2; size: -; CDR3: CASSLGGGGANTGELFF; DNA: TGTGCCAGCAGCTTAGGGGGCGGAGGGGCGAACACCGGGGAGCTGTTTTTT
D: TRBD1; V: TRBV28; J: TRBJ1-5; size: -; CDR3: CASSLSGQTNQPQHF; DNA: TGTGCCAGCAGTTTATCGGGACAGACTAATCAGCCCCAGCATTTT
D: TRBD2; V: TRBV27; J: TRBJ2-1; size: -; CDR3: CASSPSGRAYNEQFF; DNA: TGTGCCAGCAGTCCGAGCGGGAGAGCTTACAATGAGCAGTTCTTC
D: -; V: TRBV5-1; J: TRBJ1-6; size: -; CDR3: CASSFDRDSPLHF; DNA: TGCGCCAGCAGCTTCGACCGGGATTCACCCCTCCACTTT
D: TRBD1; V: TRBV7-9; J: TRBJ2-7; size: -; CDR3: CASRLTGGKNEQYF; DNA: TGTGCCAGCAGATTGACAGGGGGCAAGAACGAGCAGTACTTC
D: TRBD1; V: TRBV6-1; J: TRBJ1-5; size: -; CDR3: CASSDRDSPYQPQHF; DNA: TGTGCCAGCAGTGACCGGGACAGCCCATATCAGCCCCAGCATTTT
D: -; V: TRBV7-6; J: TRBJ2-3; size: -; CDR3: CAPRVDTQYF; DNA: TGTGCTCCTCGAGTGGATACGCAGTATTTT
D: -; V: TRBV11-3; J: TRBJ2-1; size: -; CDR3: CASSLNFRGEQFF; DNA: TGTGCCAGCAGCTTAAATTTCCGGGGAGAGCAGTTCTTC
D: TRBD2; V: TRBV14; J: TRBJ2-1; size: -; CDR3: CASSQEEASGRGSFEQFF; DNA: TGTGCCAGCAGCCAAGAGGAGGCTAGCGGGAGAGGGAGTTTTGAGCAGTTCTTC
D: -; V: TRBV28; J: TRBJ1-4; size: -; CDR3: CASSPGDTNEKLFF; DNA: TGTGCCAGCAGCCCAGGGGACACTAATGAAAAACTGTTTTTT
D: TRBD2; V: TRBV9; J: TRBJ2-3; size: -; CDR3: CASSAGTSGGAGTDTQYF; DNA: TGTGCCAGCAGCGCCGGGACTAGCGGGGGGGCCGGCACAGATACGCAGTATTTT
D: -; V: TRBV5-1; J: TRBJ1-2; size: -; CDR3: CASSPETGRTRGYTF; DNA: TGCGCCAGCAGCCCTGAGACGGGGAGGACTCGCGGCTACACCTTC
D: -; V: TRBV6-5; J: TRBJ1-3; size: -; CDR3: CASIEWTRGNTIYF; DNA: TGTGCCAGCATAGAATGGACTAGGGGAAACACCATATATTTT
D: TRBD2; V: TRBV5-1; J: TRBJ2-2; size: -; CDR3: CASSGSRLAGGGTGELFF; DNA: TGCGCCAGCAGCGGCAGCCGACTAGCGGGAGGGGGCACCGGGGAGCTGTTTTTT
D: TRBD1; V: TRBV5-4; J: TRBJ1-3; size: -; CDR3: CASTQGGSGNTIYF; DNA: TGTGCCAGCACTCAGGGGGGCTCTGGAAACACCATATATTTT
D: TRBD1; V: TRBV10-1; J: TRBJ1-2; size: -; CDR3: CARPGQGGDYGYTF; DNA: TGCGCCAGACCGGGACAGGGGGGCGACTATGGCTACACCTTC
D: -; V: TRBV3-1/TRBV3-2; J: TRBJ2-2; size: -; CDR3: CASSHGKRAEEQNTGELFF; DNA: TGTGCCAGCAGCCATGGTAAGAGAGCCGAAGAGCAGAACACCGGGGAGCTGTTTTTT
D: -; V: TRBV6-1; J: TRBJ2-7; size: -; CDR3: CASSSQGTVYEQYF; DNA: TGTGCCAGCAGTTCGCAGGGTACCGTCTACGAGCAGTACTTC
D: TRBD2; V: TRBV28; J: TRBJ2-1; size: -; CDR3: CASSGTSGRVPEQFF; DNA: TGTGCCAGCAGCGGGACTAGCGGGAGGGTCCCTGAGCAGTTCTTC
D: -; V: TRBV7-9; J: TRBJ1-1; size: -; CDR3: CASSLEVSAEAFF; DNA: TGTGCCAGCAGCTTAGAGGTGAGCGCTGAAGCTTTCTTT
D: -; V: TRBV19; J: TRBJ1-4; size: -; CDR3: CASSRYEWPPLNEKLFF; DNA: TGTGCCAGTAGCAGATATGAATGGCCGCCGCTTAATGAAAAACTGTTTTTT
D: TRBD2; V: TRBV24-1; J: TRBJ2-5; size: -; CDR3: CATGNSGGGLETQYF; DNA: TGTGCCACCGGAAACTCTGGGGGAGGGCTGGAGACCCAGTACTTC
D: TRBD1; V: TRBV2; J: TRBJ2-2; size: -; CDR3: CASRPGTVNTGELFF; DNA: TGTGCCAGCAGGCCAGGGACAGTGAACACCGGGGAGCTGTTTTTT
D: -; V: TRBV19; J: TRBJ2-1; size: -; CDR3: CASSITGSSYNEQFF; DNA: TGTGCCAGTAGTATCACAGGGAGCTCCTACAATGAGCAGTTCTTC
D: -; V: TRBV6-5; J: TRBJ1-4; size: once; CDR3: CASSRSGFSEKLFF; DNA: TGTGCCAGCAGTCGGTCAGGGTTCAGCGAAAAACTGTTTTTT